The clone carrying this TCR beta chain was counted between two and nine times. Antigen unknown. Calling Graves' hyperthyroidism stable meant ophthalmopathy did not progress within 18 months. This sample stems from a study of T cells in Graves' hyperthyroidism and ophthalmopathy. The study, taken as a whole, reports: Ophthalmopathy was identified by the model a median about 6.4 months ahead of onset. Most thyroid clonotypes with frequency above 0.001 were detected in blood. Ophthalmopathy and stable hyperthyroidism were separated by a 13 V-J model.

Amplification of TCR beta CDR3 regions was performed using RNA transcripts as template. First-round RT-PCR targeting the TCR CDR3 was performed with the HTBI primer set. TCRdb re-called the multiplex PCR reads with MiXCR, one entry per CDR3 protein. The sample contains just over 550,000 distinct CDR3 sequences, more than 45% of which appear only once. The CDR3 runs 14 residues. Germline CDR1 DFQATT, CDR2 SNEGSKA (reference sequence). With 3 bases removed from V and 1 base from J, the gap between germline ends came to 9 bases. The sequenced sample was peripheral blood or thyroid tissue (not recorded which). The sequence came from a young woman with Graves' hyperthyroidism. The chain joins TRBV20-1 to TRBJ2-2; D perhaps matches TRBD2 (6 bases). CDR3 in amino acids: CSARGSGNTGELFF. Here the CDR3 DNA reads TGCAGTGCTAGGGGTAGCGGGAACACCGGGGAGCTGTTTTTT.